This T cell receptor beta chain was sequenced for a study of shared clonotypes between healthy human individuals. As for the study in general: Each donor's CD8 memory used one plate, CD8 naive two, each CD4 subset three. Notes on the study in general: Incomplete sequencing of sorted subsets was indicated by rarefaction despite large depth.

The V segment lost 5 bases and the J segment 4 bases; nucleotides outside the gene matches: 5. There are 16 residues in the CDR3. CDR1 and CDR2 (germline): SGHVS, FQNEAQ. The donor population consisted of healthy HIV-negative adults with no recent acute infections or vaccinations. Remarks on this clone: Its target is unknown.

Generated by immunoSEQ multiplex PCR, the TCRdb table keeps only in-frame clones and is missing some. The sample lists hundreds of thousands of clones; approximately 79% were seen once. This TCR was sampled from a woman aged 25 to 39 in good health. Sequencing input: memory CD4+ T cells sorted from blood. Stated subset: CD45RA-negative fraction. The chain uses TRBV7-8 and TRBJ2-1; 13 bases align to TRBD2. CDR3 residues: CASSLGLAGFYNEQFF. The CDR3, as DNA: TGTGCCAGCAGCCTGGGACTAGCGGGGTTTTACAATGAGCAGTTCTTC.